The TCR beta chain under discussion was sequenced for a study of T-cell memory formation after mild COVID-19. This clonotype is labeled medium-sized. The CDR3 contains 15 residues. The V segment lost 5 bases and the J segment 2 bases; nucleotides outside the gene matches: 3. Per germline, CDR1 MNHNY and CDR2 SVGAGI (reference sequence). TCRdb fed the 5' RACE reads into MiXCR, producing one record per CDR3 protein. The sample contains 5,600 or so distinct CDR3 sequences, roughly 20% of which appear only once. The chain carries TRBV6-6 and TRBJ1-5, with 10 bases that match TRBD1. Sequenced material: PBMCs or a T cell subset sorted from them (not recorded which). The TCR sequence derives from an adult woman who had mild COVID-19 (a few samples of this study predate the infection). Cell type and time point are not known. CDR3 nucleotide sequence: TGTGCCAGCAGTACGGGGACAGGGGGCAATCAGCCCCAGCATTTT. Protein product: CASSTGTGGNQPQHF.